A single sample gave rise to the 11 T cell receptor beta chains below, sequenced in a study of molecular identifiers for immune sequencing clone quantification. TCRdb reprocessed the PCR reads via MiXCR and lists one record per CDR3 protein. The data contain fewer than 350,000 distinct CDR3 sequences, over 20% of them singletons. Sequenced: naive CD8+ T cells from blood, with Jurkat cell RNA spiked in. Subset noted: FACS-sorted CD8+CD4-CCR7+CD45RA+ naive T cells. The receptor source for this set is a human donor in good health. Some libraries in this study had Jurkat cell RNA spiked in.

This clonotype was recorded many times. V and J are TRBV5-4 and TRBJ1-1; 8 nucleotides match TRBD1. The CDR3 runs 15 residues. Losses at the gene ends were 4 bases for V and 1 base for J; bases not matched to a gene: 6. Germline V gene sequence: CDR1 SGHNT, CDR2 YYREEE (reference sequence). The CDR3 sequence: CASSLRTGKNTEAFF. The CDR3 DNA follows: TGTGCCAGCAGCCTCAGGACAGGGAAGAACACTGAAGCTTTCTTT.

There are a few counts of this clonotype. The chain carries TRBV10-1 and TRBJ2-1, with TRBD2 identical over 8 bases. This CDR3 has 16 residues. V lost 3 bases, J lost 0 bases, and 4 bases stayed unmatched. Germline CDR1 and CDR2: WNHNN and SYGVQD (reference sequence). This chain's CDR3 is CASSDREGSSYNEQFF. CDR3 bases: TGCGCCAGCAGTGACCGGGAGGGTAGCTCCTACAATGAGCAGTTCTTC.

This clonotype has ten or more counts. CDR3 coding DNA: TGCGCCAGCAGCCTAACCGGGACAGACTACACAGATACGCAGTATTTT. Protein product: CASSLTGTDYTDTQYF. The rearrangement uses TRBV5-1 and TRBJ2-3; 7 bases match TRBD1. V shed 4 bases, J shed 2 bases, and the junction held 10 bases outside the gene matches. The CDR3 extends over 16 amino acids. The germline gives CDR1 SGHRS, CDR2 YFSETQ.

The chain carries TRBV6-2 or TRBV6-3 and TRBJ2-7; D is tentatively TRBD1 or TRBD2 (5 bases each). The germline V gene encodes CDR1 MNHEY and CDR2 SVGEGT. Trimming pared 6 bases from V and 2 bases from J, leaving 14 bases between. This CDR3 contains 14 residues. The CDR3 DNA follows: TGTGCCAGCAGCATCGGGACGGCAGCCTACGAGCAGTACTTC. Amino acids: CASSIGTAAYEQYF.

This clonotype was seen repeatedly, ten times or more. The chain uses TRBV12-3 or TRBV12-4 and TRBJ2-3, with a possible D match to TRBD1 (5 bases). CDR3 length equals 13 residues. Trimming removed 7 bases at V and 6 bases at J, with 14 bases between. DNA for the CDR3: TGTGCCAGCATCTCAACCGACAGCGATACGCAGTATTTT. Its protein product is CASISTDSDTQYF.

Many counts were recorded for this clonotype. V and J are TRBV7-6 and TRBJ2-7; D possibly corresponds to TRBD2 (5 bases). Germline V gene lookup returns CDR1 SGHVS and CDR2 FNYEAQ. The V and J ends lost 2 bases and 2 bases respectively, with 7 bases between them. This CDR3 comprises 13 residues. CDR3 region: CASSLSGPYEQYF. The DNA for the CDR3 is TGTGCCAGCAGCTTAAGCGGTCCCTACGAGCAGTACTTC.

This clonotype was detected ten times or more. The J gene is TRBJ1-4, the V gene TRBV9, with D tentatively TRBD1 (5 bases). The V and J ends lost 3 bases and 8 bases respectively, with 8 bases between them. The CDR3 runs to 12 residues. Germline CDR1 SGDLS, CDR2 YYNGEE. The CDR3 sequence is CASSGEGEKLFF. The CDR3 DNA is TGTGCCAGCAGCGGAGAGGGGGAAAAACTGTTTTTT.

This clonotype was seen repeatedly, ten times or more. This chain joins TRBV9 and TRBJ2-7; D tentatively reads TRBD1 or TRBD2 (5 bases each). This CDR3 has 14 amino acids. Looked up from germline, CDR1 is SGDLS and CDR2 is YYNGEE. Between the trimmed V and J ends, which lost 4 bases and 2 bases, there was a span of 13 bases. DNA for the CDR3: TGTGCCAGCAGCCCCCGCAGGGACCCCTACGAGCAGTACTTC. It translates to CASSPRRDPYEQYF.

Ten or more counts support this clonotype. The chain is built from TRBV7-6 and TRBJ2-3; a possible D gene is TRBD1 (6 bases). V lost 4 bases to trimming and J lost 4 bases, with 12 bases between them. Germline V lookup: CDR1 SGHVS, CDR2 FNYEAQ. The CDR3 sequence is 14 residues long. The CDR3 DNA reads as TGTGCCAGCAGCTGGACAGCCCTGGCAGATACGCAGTATTTT. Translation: CASSWTALADTQYF.

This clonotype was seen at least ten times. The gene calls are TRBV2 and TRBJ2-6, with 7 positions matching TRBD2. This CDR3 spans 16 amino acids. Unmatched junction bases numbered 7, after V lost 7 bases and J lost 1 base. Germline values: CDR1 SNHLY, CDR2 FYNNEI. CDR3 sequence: CASTGGLLSGANVLTF. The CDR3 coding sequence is TGTGCCAGCACCGGGGGACTATTATCTGGGGCCAACGTCCTGACTTTC.

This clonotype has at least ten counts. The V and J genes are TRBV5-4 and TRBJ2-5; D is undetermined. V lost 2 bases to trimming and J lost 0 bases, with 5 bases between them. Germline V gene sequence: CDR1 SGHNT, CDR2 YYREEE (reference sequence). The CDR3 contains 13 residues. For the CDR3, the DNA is TGTGCCAGCAGCTTTAACCACCAAGAGACCCAGTACTTC. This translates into CASSFNHQETQYF.